One and the same sample provided the 27 T cell receptor beta chains below, sequenced in a study of shared clonotypes between healthy human individuals (dated by TCRdb to 2020 to 2021). Libraries were made using the immunoSEQ multiplex PCR assay. TCRdb retrieved this table from immuneACCESS and kept in-frame rearrangements only. Not all clones are present; in checked studies, unresolved V genes account for under half, and no reason is known for the remainder. The sample has about 1.1 million clones on record, around 82% of them singletons. The ten largest clones represent approximately 0.56% of the sample. The sample taken for sequencing was memory CD4+ T cells from PBMCs. Reading the label with the study, this specimen's cell subset or site is: CD45RA-negative fraction. These receptors all come from a man younger than 35 in good health. Some clones in this sample may be carry-over from other donors' samples.

The chain carries TRBV5-1 and TRBJ2-5; D uncertain. CDR1 SGHRS and CDR2 YFSETQ come from the germline V gene. The CDR3 has 14 residues. Trimming pared 0 bases from V and 3 bases from J, leaving 9 bases between. CDR3 sequence (DNA): TGCGCCAGCAGCTTGGTCCCCAGCAAAGAGACCCAGTACTTC. Its translation: CASSLVPSKETQYF.

With respect to this clone: The sample holds other DNA sequences that translate to the same CDR3. The CDR3 spells CASSEAGTGSYEQYF. The CDR3 nucleotides are TGTGCCAGCTCCGAGGCCGGGACAGGGTCCTACGAGCAGTACTTC. The chain employs TRBV6-1 and TRBJ2-7; TRBD1 aligns across 9 bases. Per germline, CDR1 MNHNS and CDR2 SASEGT. The length of the CDR3 is 15 residues. Trimming at V came to 8 bases and at J to 1 base, leaving 9 bases not matched to a gene.

As concerns this clone: Given a far larger clone just one base away, this is likely a sequencing read error. This rearrangement joins TRBV10-3 to TRBJ2-1; TRBD1 matches at 10 bases. V lost 6 bases, J lost 2 bases, and 4 bases stayed unmatched. Per the germline V gene, CDR1 is ENHRY and CDR2 is SYGVKD. CDR3 length: 15 residues. The CDR3 DNA sequence: TGTGCCATCAGGGCCGGGACAGGGGCCTACAATGAGCAGTTCTTC. Its protein is CAIRAGTGAYNEQFF.

A few counts support this clone. The chain employs TRBV6-5 and TRBJ2-1, with 10 bases aligning to TRBD2. There are 16 residues in the CDR3. CDR1 and CDR2 (germline): MNHEY, SVGAGI. V trimming: 2 bases; J trimming: 2 bases; junction bases outside the gene matches: 3. The CDR3 DNA sequence: TGTGCCAGCAGTTACCCCAGCGGGAGGGCCTACAATGAGCAGTTCTTC. Its translation is CASSYPSGRAYNEQFF.

The chain carries TRBV27 and TRBJ2-7; D perhaps matches TRBD1 (6 bases). Deletions cut 4 bases from V and 4 bases from J, with 17 bases between. This CDR3 contains 15 residues. The germline CDR1 and CDR2 sequences are MNHEY and SMNVEV (reference sequence). The CDR3 nucleotides read TGTGCCAGCAGTTCGCGGACAGCTGGAGGATACGAGCAGTACTTC. Translating it yields CASSSRTAGGYEQYF.

The genes are TRBV5-1 and TRBJ2-7; possible D gene TRBD2, 6 bases. Germline loops: CDR1 SGHRS, CDR2 YFSETQ. Trimming left V 4 bases short and J 0 bases short, with 11 bases between. The CDR3 has 14 residues. DNA for the CDR3: TGCGCCAGCAGCCCCGGGACTTACTCCTACGAGCAGTACTTC. Its protein is CASSPGTYSYEQYF.

This clone was counted between two and nine times. The chain carries TRBV6-5 and TRBJ2-5, with 7 positions matching TRBD2. Germline assignment: CDR1 MNHEY and CDR2 SVGAGI. With V trimmed by 4 bases and J by 10 bases, 18 bases remained unmatched. CDR3 length: 16 amino acids. The CDR3 bases are TGTGCCAGCAGTTTTAACACGTGGCAGGGAGGGGAAGACCAGTACTTC. It translates to CASSFNTWQGGEDQYF.

The rearrangement joins TRBV6-5 to TRBJ1-1; 9 nucleotides agree with TRBD1. In germline, CDR1 is MNHEY, CDR2 SVGAGI. There are 14 residues in the CDR3. The V and J ends lost 5 bases and 3 bases, in that order; junction bases with no gene match: 4. CDR3 bases: TGTGCCAGCAGTCGGGACAGGGTGTACACTGAAGCTTTCTTT. This sequence encodes CASSRDRVYTEAFF.

V is TRBV28 and J is TRBJ1-4; TRBD1 matches 7 bases. Losses at the gene ends were 6 bases for V and 8 bases for J; bases not matched to a gene: 6. Germline CDR1 is MDHEN and CDR2 is SYDVKM. The CDR3 consists of 13 residues. The CDR3 DNA sequence: TGTGCCAGCAGACTTCCGGGACAGGAAAAACTGTTTTTT. Residues: CASRLPGQEKLFF.

The chain uses TRBV28 and TRBJ2-7; D perhaps matches TRBD1 (7 bases). The V gene's germline CDR1 is MDHEN and CDR2 SYDVKM. This CDR3 is 15 amino acids long. V was pared by 3 bases and J by 4 bases, with 16 bases between. CDR3 nucleotide sequence: TGTGCCAGCAGTTTGGGGGGACAGCCACTTTACGAGCAGTACTTC. Translated, it gives CASSLGGQPLYEQYF.

This clone has just one count. V and J are TRBV6-5 and TRBJ2-7, with 9 bases identical to TRBD1. Trimming at V came to 5 bases and at J to 3 bases, leaving 5 bases not matched to a gene. CDR1 and CDR2 (germline): MNHEY, SVGAGI. The CDR3 totals 14 residues. The CDR3 region is CASSDRDRDYEQYF. The CDR3 nucleotides are TGTGCCAGCAGTGACCGGGACAGGGACTACGAGCAGTACTTC.

This chain links TRBV4-2 with TRBJ1-2; the D is unclear. V lost 0 bases to trimming and J lost 3 bases, with 11 bases between them. The CDR3 is 15 residues long. Germline CDR1 is LGHNA and CDR2 is YNFKEQ. CDR3 DNA: TGTGCCAGCAGCCAAGAAGGCGGGGAGGACTATGGCTACACCTTC. It codes for CASSQEGGEDYGYTF.

This rearrangement joins TRBV7-2 to TRBJ2-7; 8 bases match TRBD2. In germline, CDR1 is SGHTA, CDR2 FQGNSA. With V trimmed by 4 bases and J by 0 bases, 5 bases remained unmatched. The CDR3 runs to 15 residues. CDR3 coding DNA: TGTGCCAGCAGCTGGATAGCGGGGACCTCCTACGAGCAGTACTTC. Protein: CASSWIAGTSYEQYF.

The rearrangement uses TRBV5-1 and TRBJ2-2, with a possible D match to TRBD2 (5 bases). This CDR3 comprises 14 residues. The germline gives CDR1 SGHRS, CDR2 YFSETQ. V was shortened by 4 bases and J by 4 bases, with 11 bases between the two germline ends. The CDR3 bases are TGCGCCAGCAGCCCGGACGGGATCACCGGGGAGCTGTTTTTT. This translates into CASSPDGITGELFF. Full variable domain (outside the CDR3, taken from reference TRBV5-1 and TRBJ2-2): KAGVTQTPRYLIKTRGQQVTLSCSPISGHRSVSWYQQTPGQGLQFLFEYFSETQRNKGNFPGRFSGRQFSNSRSEMNVSTLELGDSALYLCASSPDGITGELFFGEGSRLTVL.

V gene TRBV11-3 combines with J gene TRBJ2-7, with 10 bases lining up with TRBD2. The CDR3 length is 15 residues. Germline V gives CDR1 SGHNT, CDR2 YENEEA. The V segment lost 5 bases and the J segment 8 bases; nucleotides outside the gene matches: 12. The CDR3 DNA follows: TGTGCCAGCAGCGAGCGGACTAGCGGAGGGCCCCAGCAGTACTTC. Its translation is CASSERTSGGPQQYF.

The chain recombines TRBV7-8 with TRBJ2-4; D may match TRBD1 or TRBD2 (5 bases each). The CDR3 length is 16 residues. Germline V gene lookup returns CDR1 SGHVS and CDR2 FQNEAQ. Trimming stripped 3 bases from V and 4 bases from J, with 16 bases between. CDR3 DNA sequence: TGTGCCAGCAGCTTGGCGGGCCCAGGGTTTAAAAACATTCAGTACTTC. Amino acids: CASSLAGPGFKNIQYF.

The rearrangement uses TRBV5-6 and TRBJ2-7; possibly TRBD2 for D (6 bases). Trimming stripped 3 bases from V and 5 bases from J, with 15 bases between. The CDR3 runs to 14 residues. The germline V gene encodes CDR1 SGHDT and CDR2 YYEEEE. The CDR3 nucleotides read TGTGCCAGCAGCTACGGGACTCCCCCTCACGAGCAGTACTTC. The encoded protein is CASSYGTPPHEQYF.

A remark on this clone: Other DNA sequences in the same sample also yield this CDR3. V is TRBV2 and J is TRBJ2-2, with D perhaps TRBD2 (6 bases). Germline CDR1 SNHLY, CDR2 FYNNEI. The CDR3 extends over 15 amino acids. V shed 0 bases and J shed 5 bases, with 10 bases lying between them. In nucleotides, the CDR3 is TGTGCCAGCAGTGAAGCCGGAGGGTATACCGGGGAGCTGTTTTTT. Amino acids: CASSEAGGYTGELFF.

This chain connects TRBV25-1 to TRBJ1-1; D not certain. The germline CDR1 and CDR2 sequences are MGHDK and SYGVNS. V was clipped by 2 bases and J by 1 base, with 17 bases between them. This CDR3 has 17 residues. CDR3 residues: CASSEHHSPSPNTEAFF. The CDR3 nucleotides are TGTGCCAGCAGTGAACACCACAGCCCGTCCCCGAACACTGAAGCTTTCTTT.

The gene calls are TRBV14 and TRBJ2-2; D gene ambiguous. This CDR3 has 14 residues. V was cut by 5 bases and J by 2 bases, with 9 bases left in between. Germline assignment: CDR1 SGHDN and CDR2 FVKESK. CDR3 residues: CASSKVANTGELFF. The CDR3, as DNA: TGTGCCAGCAGCAAGGTTGCAAACACCGGGGAGCTGTTTTTT. The variable domain in full, with the rest retrieved from reference TRBV14 and TRBJ2-2, is EAGVTQFPSHSVIEKGQTVTLRCDPISGHDNLYWYRRVMGKEIKFLLHFVKESKQDESGMPNNRFLAERTGGTYSTLKVQPAELEDSGVYFCASSKVANTGELFFGEGSRLTVL.

The chain joins TRBV5-1 to TRBJ1-3; 10 positions agree with TRBD1. V dropped 4 bases and J dropped 4; count of bases not matched to a gene: 5. Germline lookup yields CDR1 SGHRS and CDR2 YFSETQ. This CDR3 spans 15 amino acids. This chain's CDR3 is CASSPGQGLGNTIYF. DNA for the CDR3: TGCGCCAGCAGCCCGGGACAGGGGCTGGGAAACACCATATATTTT.

V and J are TRBV25-1 and TRBJ2-5, with D possibly being TRBD1 or TRBD2 (5 bases each). Germline V gene lookup returns CDR1 MGHDK and CDR2 SYGVNS. This CDR3 is 13 amino acids long. Trimming pared 5 bases from V and 11 bases from J, leaving 18 bases between. CDR3 residues: CASSPGTTGEQYF. CDR3 coding DNA: TGTGCCAGCAGTCCCGGGACCACCGGAGAGCAGTACTTC.

This clone appeared a few times. The sample has other DNA sequences that encode this CDR3 too. This chain connects TRBV7-9 to TRBJ1-1; a weak D match, TRBD1 (6 bases). The CDR3 has 13 residues. Germline CDR1 and CDR2: SEHNR and FQNEAQ (reference sequence). The V gene lost 5 bases and the J gene lost 4 bases, with 11 bases spanning the gap. The CDR3 sequence: CASSTQGGTEAFF. The DNA for the CDR3 is TGTGCCAGCAGCACACAGGGAGGCACTGAAGCTTTCTTT.

The chain links TRBV30 to TRBJ1-1; tentative D call: TRBD1 (5 bases). Germline CDR1 is GTSNPN and CDR2 is SVGIG (reference sequence). The CDR3 runs to 15 residues. The V gene lost 1 base and the J gene lost 11 bases, with 23 bases spanning the gap. The CDR3 bases are TGTGCCTGGAGTGGCTCCAGGGTGGGCGGGGGTTATGCTTTCTTT. Its translation is CAWSGSRVGGGYAFF.

The rearrangement links TRBV28 to TRBJ2-7; unclear D gene. Looked up from germline, CDR1 is MDHEN and CDR2 is SYDVKM. Trimming stripped 8 bases from V and 5 bases from J, with 10 bases between. The CDR3 spans 11 residues. CDR3 nucleotide sequence: TGTGCCAGCGCAGACCCCAACGAGCAGTACTTC. Amino acids: CASADPNEQYF. Supplemented by reference TRBV28 and TRBJ2-7, the full variable domain reads DVKVTQSSRYLVKRTGEKVFLECVQDMDHENMFWYRQDPGLGLRLIYFSYDVKMKEKGDIPEGYSVSREKKERFSLILESASTNQTSMYLCASADPNEQYFGPGTRLTVT.

In its sample, this clone was seen a few times. This chain joins TRBV19 and TRBJ1-5, with D unresolved. CDR1 is LNHDA, CDR2 SQIVND, per germline (reference sequence). The CDR3 sequence is 16 residues long. V was clipped by 1 base and J by 0 bases, with 10 bases between them. CDR3: CASSIAGVGSNQPQHF. CDR3 sequence (DNA): TGTGCCAGTAGTATAGCGGGAGTTGGTAGCAATCAGCCCCAGCATTTT.

The genes are TRBV28 and TRBJ1-5, with a tentative D call TRBD1 (5 bases). V was pared by 2 bases and J by 3 bases, with 8 bases between. The CDR3 contains 14 residues. Germline V gene sequence: CDR1 MDHEN, CDR2 SYDVKM. This chain's CDR3 is CASSLGAVNQPQHF. The CDR3 region has the DNA TGTGCCAGCAGTTTAGGGGCCGTCAATCAGCCCCAGCATTTT.